This TCR beta chain was sequenced in a study of graft-versus-host responses after intestinal transplantation (dated by TCRdb to about 2021). About the investigation overall: Recipients received multivisceral, liver-intestinal, or isolated intestinal transplants. The cohort enrolled about two dozen intestinal transplant recipients, one of whom was a retransplant, and a few patients without pretransplant specimens were excluded. After intestinal transplantation, graft-versus-host and host-versus-graft alloreactive T cell clones were followed in the graft, circulation and bone marrow using bulk TCR-beta CDR3 sequencing. Alloreactive clones were identified by sequencing pre-transplant mixed lymphocyte reaction products and comparing them with unstimulated pre-transplant donor and recipient T cells. Samples from three later patients were sequenced in-house on an Illumina MiSeq with MiXCR processing rather than by the commercial service. All recipients received anti-thymocyte globulin induction followed by maintenance tacrolimus and steroids for around three years. Donor T cell macrochimerism was defined as a peak of at least 4% donor T cells among recipient peripheral blood mononuclear cells. What the authors observed across the whole study: In the allografts of patients with donor T cell macrochimerism, GvH to HvG T cell clonal ratios were high. Conclusions were limited by the relatively low number and heterogeneity of intestinal transplant patients. GvH clones were detected in recipient bone marrow, and some appeared earlier in ileal mucosa or blood, consistent with an intestinal mucosal origin. Peak levels of circulating GvH clones were associated with declines in HvG clones early after transplant.

As regards this clone: Its cognate antigen has yet to be identified. Base quality data are lacking; no much larger clone is found one base away.

The library relied on the immunoSEQ multiplex PCR assay. For most patients, genomic DNA was isolated with the Qiagen DNeasy Blood and Tissue Kit and shipped frozen to Adaptive Biotechnologies for TCR sequencing. For most patients, high-throughput TCR-beta CDR3 sequencing of genomic DNA was performed by Adaptive Biotechnologies. As for how the authors treated the data: TCR sequencing data were retrieved from Adaptive's ImmunoSEQ software for 15 to 20 patients, whereas a few other patients were processed with MiXCR and VDJtools. CD4 versus CD8 sorting errors were corrected by removing sequences found in both subsets at a frequency ratio below 5:1. CDR3 nucleotide sequences shared by donor and recipient were removed because the origin of these sequences could not be assigned. To be classed as alloreactive, a clone needed at least 2-fold expansion over unstimulated cells and a minimum CFSE-low frequency of 0.002% (template counts) or 0.001% (read counts). A clone was considered mappable if detected in the sequenced pre-transplant spleen, lymph node, or MLR CFSE-low populations of the donor or recipient. Cumulative frequency of alloreactive clones was calculated as a percentage of all sequences weighted by copy number. The clones in this table, taken by TCRdb from immuneACCESS, are in-frame only. Not every clone is retained; where verified, under half of the shortfall comes from an unresolved V gene, and the cause of the rest is unknown. V and J calls and clone size follow that table, whereas D and trimming were derived from the DNA. In all, the sample holds some 92,000 clones, and 92% of those were seen once. The ten top clones hold 0.3% of the sample.

Read against the paper, the sample's time point label means: cells obtained before transplantation from donor or recipient. CD3+CD4+ and CD3+CD8+ populations were FACS-sorted from unstimulated pre-transplant donor and recipient cells taken from spleen or lymph nodes. The input for sequencing was unstimulated CD4+ T cells sorted from spleen or lymph node cells, taken before intestinal transplant. The clonotype comes from a human donor who received an intestinal transplant.

CDR3 reads: CASSPDRAQANTEAFF. The bases are TGTGCCAGTAGCCCCGACAGGGCCCAAGCGAACACTGAAGCTTTCTTT. The V and J segments used are TRBV19 and TRBJ1-1; TRBD1 aligns with 7 central bases. The CDR3 goes from the cysteine to the phenylalanine over 16 residues. Only the CDR3 DNA stays, 48 bases, in frame from base 1. Germline trimming: 6 bases from V, 1 base from J; junction bases outside gene matches: 11. CDR1 and CDR2 were assigned from the germline V gene (reference sequence) as LNHDA and SQIVND.